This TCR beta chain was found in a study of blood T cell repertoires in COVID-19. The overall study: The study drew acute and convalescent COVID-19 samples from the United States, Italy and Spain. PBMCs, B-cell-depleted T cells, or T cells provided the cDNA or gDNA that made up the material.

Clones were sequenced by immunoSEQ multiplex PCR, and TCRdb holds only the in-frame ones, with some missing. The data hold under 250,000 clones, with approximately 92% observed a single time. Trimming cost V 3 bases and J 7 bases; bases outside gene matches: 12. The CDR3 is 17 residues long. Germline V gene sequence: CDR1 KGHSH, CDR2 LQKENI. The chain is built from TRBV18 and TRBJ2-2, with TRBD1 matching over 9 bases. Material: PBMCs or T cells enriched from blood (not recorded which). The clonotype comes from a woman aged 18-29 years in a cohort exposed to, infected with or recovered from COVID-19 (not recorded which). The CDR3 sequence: CASSPTAGTGPVGELFF. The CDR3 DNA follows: TGTGCCAGCTCACCGACCGCCGGGACAGGGCCCGTCGGGGAGCTGTTTTTT.